The clone carrying this T cell receptor beta chain showed up just a few times. Antigen specificity is unknown. The germline V gene encodes CDR1 SGHVS and CDR2 FNYEAQ. This CDR3 spans 15 amino acids. Losses at the gene ends were 1 base for V and 6 bases for J; bases not matched to a gene: 6. The hyperthyroidism patients had all been newly diagnosed, and their disease duration was under 2 months. Their ages ranged from 18 to 65 years. This specimen comes from a study of T cells in Graves' hyperthyroidism and ophthalmopathy. Whole-study findings and limits: Peripheral blood also featured most of the thyroid clonotypes expanded above 0.001.

Regions amplified from RNA transcripts were the TCR beta CDR3 regions. HTBI primers drove first-round RT-PCR of the TCR CDR3. TCRdb re-analysed the multiplex PCR reads in MiXCR, keeping a single row per CDR3 protein. The data contain about 620,000 distinct CDR3 sequences, about 16% of them singletons. The TCR originated in a woman in her 30s with Graves' hyperthyroidism. Source material: blood. The V call is TRBV7-6, the J call TRBJ2-7; 10 nucleotides agree with TRBD2. The CDR3 DNA sequence: TGTGCCAGCAGCTTAGGAGCGGGAGGGCCGGGCGAGCAGTACTTC. The encoded protein is CASSLGAGGPGEQYF.